This TCR beta chain comes out of a study of cytomegalovirus exposure and HLA in healthy donors. The donors were in the approximately 120-subject validation cohort; that cohort was separate from the roughly 700-subject first cohort. Regarding the study as a whole: In vitro experiments confirmed that a few CMV-associated chains were specific for CMV antigens. TCR beta chains numbering more than 150 were designated cytomegalovirus-associated.

On this clone: Its cognate antigen is unknown.

The CDR3 contains 17 residues. CDR1 and CDR2 from the germline V gene are ENHRY and SYGVKD. Losses at the gene ends were 6 bases for V and 5 bases for J; bases not matched to a gene: 15. Clones were sequenced by immunoSEQ multiplex PCR, and TCRdb holds only the in-frame ones, with some missing. The table lists 190,000 or so clones, roughly 84% of them singletons, with about an eighth in the top ten. The sample taken for sequencing was PBMCs. The J gene is TRBJ2-3, the V gene TRBV10-3; TRBD2 aligns across 9 bases. This clonotype was obtained from a woman aged 30 to 39 in good health and CMV-seropositive. The DNA for the CDR3 is TGTGCCATCAGGCCCTCCCCGGGACTAGCCCTCGGAGATACGCAGTATTTT. This encodes CAIRPSPGLALGDTQYF.